The 11 T cell receptor beta chains reported below all come from one sample, sequenced in a study of blood T cell repertoires in COVID-19. The table came from immunoSEQ multiplex PCR; TCRdb's copy has only in-frame clones and leaves some out. The repertoire holds a few hundred thousand clones, with 70% to 90% as singletons. Sequences were obtained from PBMCs or T cells enriched from blood (not recorded which). The receptors were gathered from a woman between 35 and 50 years old with acute COVID-19.

This clone was observed once. V is TRBV30 and J is TRBJ2-7, with 7 bases identical to TRBD1. The CDR3 loop spans 13 amino acids. V lost 2 bases to trimming and J lost 2 bases; unmatched junction nucleotides: 3. The germline CDR1 and CDR2 sequences are GTSNPN and SVGIG (reference sequence). This CDR3 is CAWSRDSPYEQYF. The CDR3 DNA reads as TGTGCCTGGAGTCGGGACAGTCCCTACGAGCAGTACTTC.

The gene calls are TRBV19 and TRBJ1-2; 8 nucleotides line up with TRBD1. Unmatched junction bases numbered 8, after V lost 5 bases and J lost 6 bases. The CDR3 totals 14 residues. Per the germline V gene, CDR1 is LNHDA and CDR2 is SQIVND (reference sequence). CDR3 DNA sequence: TGTGCCAGTAGTCCCTCAGGACAGGGACATGGCTACACCTTC. This gives the protein CASSPSGQGHGYTF.

The chain joins TRBV3-1 (or the pseudogene TRBV3-2) to TRBJ1-2; a weak D match, TRBD1 (6 bases). The CDR3 is made up of 15 amino acids. The ends were cut back, 1 base at V and 6 bases at J, with 15 bases in the middle. Germline-derived CDR1 and CDR2 are LGHDT and YNNKEL (reference sequence). The CDR3 DNA reads as TGTGCCAGCAGCCAAGTAGGTACAGGGTATAATGGCTACACCTTC. The encoded protein is CASSQVGTGYNGYTF.

The chain links TRBV7-3 to TRBJ2-3; D is perhaps TRBD2 (6 bases). Germline-derived CDR1 and CDR2 are SGHTA and FQGTGA. This CDR3 region has 17 residues. The V end was cut by 1 base, the J end by 5 bases, with 19 bases between. The CDR3 reads CASSLSPGLRGQDTQYF. CDR3 nucleotides: TGTGCCAGCAGCTTAAGCCCGGGGCTGCGGGGCCAAGATACGCAGTATTTT.

The chain is built from TRBV7-6 and TRBJ2-5, with a possible D match to TRBD2 (5 bases). V shed 2 bases and J shed 5 bases, with 9 bases lying between them. CDR1 and CDR2 (germline): SGHVS, FNYEAQ. The CDR3 covers 13 residues. CDR3 in DNA: TGTGCCAGCAGCTTACCTCCGGGGGAGACCCAGTACTTC. Translated, it gives CASSLPPGETQYF.

This clone was found once. The chain uses TRBV7-9 and TRBJ2-1, with TRBD1 identical over 9 bases. The V and J ends lost 6 bases and 8 bases, in that order; junction bases with no gene match: 20. The germline V gene encodes CDR1 SEHNR and CDR2 FQNEAQ (reference sequence). The CDR3 sequence is 18 residues long. CDR3 nucleotides: TGTGCCAGCAGACACCGGGACAGGGTTACGGGTCTGAGAGATGAGCAGTTCTTC. Its protein product is CASRHRDRVTGLRDEQFF.

This rearrangement joins TRBV6-1 to TRBJ2-1, with 9 nucleotides matching TRBD2. The ends lost 0 bases at V and 9 bases at J; junction bases unmatched: 21. CDR1 and CDR2 (germline): MNHNS, SASEGT. This CDR3 has 20 amino acids. CDR3 sequence: CASSEAPASGKFWGGGEQFF. In DNA form, the CDR3 reads TGTGCCAGCAGTGAAGCGCCGGCTAGCGGGAAGTTTTGGGGAGGGGGTGAGCAGTTCTTC.

This chain uses TRBV15 with TRBJ1-5; D might be TRBD1 (5 bases). Germline loops: CDR1 LNHNV, CDR2 YYDKDF (reference sequence). V lost 8 bases and J lost 2, with 16 bases in between. This CDR3 has 15 residues. DNA of the CDR3: TGTGCCACCTCCAGGACACGAGGAGGCAATCAGCCCCAGCATTTT. This codes for CATSRTRGGNQPQHF.

This chain links TRBV18 with TRBJ2-1; D may be TRBD1 (5 bases). Trimming removed 6 bases at V and 4 bases at J, with 13 bases between. The CDR3 sequence is 14 residues long. CDR1 KGHSH and CDR2 LQKENI come from the germline V gene. For the CDR3, the DNA is TGTGCCAGCTCCCCCGGACATCCTTACAATGAGCAGTTCTTC. It is translated as CASSPGHPYNEQFF.

This clone came up once. The gene calls are TRBV30 and TRBJ1-3, with TRBD1 identical over 8 bases. V lost 3 bases, J lost 0 bases, and 4 bases stayed unmatched. The CDR3 contains 15 residues. Germline values: CDR1 GTSNPN, CDR2 SVGIG (reference sequence). Here the CDR3 reads CAWRRGQASGNTIYF. CDR3 in DNA: TGTGCCTGGAGGAGGGGACAGGCCTCTGGAAACACCATATATTTT.

The J gene is TRBJ1-2, the V gene TRBV3-1 (or the pseudogene TRBV3-2); tentative D call: TRBD1 (5 bases). The germline V gene has CDR1 LGHDT and CDR2 YNNKEL (reference sequence). Trimming left V 3 bases short and J 6 bases short, with 17 bases between. There are 15 residues in the CDR3. The CDR3 region is CASSHSMQGFDGYTF. The CDR3 region has the DNA TGTGCCAGCAGCCATTCCATGCAGGGTTTTGATGGCTACACCTTC.